The present TCR beta chain was sequenced within a study of response to subunit inactivated influenza vaccine. A single record per CDR3 protein comes from TCRdb applying MiXCR to the RT-PCR reads. Among around 580,000 distinct CDR3 sequences, about 12% were seen once, and the ten largest hold more than 8.5%. This CDR3 has 14 residues. Germline V gives CDR1 MNHEY, CDR2 SVGEGT. V lost 0 bases to trimming and J lost 10 bases, with 14 bases between them. Study conclusions and caveats: Each seasonal influenza vaccination recruits few new T cells, the authors suggested.

A few counts support this clonotype. Its antigen is not identified. The material sequenced was PBMCs from blood, taken on the day of vaccination. This clonotype was sampled from a man aged 45-60 years who received an inactivated influenza vaccine. This rearrangement joins TRBV6-2 or TRBV6-3 to TRBJ2-3, with D possibly called TRBD1 or TRBD2 (5 bases each). CDR3 protein: CASSYSRGVISQYF. CDR3 in DNA: TGTGCCAGCAGTTACTCGAGAGGGGTTATTTCGCAGTATTTT.